Each of the 10 T cell receptor beta chains below was sequenced from the same sample in a study of cytomegalovirus exposure and HLA in healthy donors. Vbeta (60) and Jbeta (13) primers were used in the PCR. Sequencing used immunoSEQ multiplex PCR; TCRdb keeps in-frame clones, though not all of them. The sample lists over 200,000 clones, 85% occurring once. The specimen sequenced was PBMCs. These TCRs come from a human donor in good health.

The chain links TRBV5-6 to TRBJ1-2, with D perhaps matching TRBD1 (6 bases). V was shortened by 4 bases and J by 4 bases, with 11 bases between the two germline ends. Germline V lookup: CDR1 SGHDT, CDR2 YYEEEE. The CDR3 totals 13 residues. The CDR3 is CASSTGQSYGYTF. The CDR3 DNA is TGTGCCAGCAGCACTGGACAGAGCTATGGCTACACCTTC.

V and J are TRBV6-5 and TRBJ1-5; tentatively, D is TRBD1 (5 bases). CDR1 and CDR2 (germline): MNHEY, SVGAGI. The CDR3 is 14 residues long. Trimming pared 6 bases from V and 0 bases from J, leaving 9 bases between. CDR3: CASSQGLSNQPQHF. For the CDR3, the DNA is TGTGCCAGCAGCCAGGGACTTAGCAATCAGCCCCAGCATTTT.

The genes are TRBV11-2 and TRBJ2-7; 9 nucleotides match TRBD2. There are 15 residues in the CDR3. V shed 5 bases and J 4 bases; nucleotides not matched to a gene: 9. Germline CDR1 SGHAT, CDR2 FQNNGV. CDR3 nucleotides: TGTGCCAGCAGCCCTGGAATAGCGGGAGTGTACGAGCAGTACTTC. Translation gives CASSPGIAGVYEQYF.

The rearrangement links TRBV5-1 to TRBJ2-5; 9 bases map to TRBD1. This CDR3 contains 14 residues. In germline, CDR1 is SGHRS, CDR2 YFSETQ. Trimming cost V 4 bases and J 3 bases; bases outside gene matches: 4. The CDR3 sequence is CASSTGTGKETQYF. CDR3 bases: TGCGCCAGCAGCACCGGGACAGGGAAAGAGACCCAGTACTTC.

The chain joins TRBV11-2 to TRBJ2-2; D perhaps matches TRBD2 (7 bases). Germline-derived CDR1 and CDR2 are SGHAT and FQNNGV. There are 19 residues in the CDR3. V dropped 1 base and J dropped 3 bases, with 21 bases sitting between them. CDR3: CASSLVPGDWEGHTGELFF. CDR3 DNA sequence: TGTGCCAGCAGCTTAGTCCCAGGGGACTGGGAGGGCCACACCGGGGAGCTGTTTTTT. The whole variable domain, filled in from reference TRBV11-2 and TRBJ2-2, reads EAGVAQSPRYKIIEKRQSVAFWCNPISGHATLYWYQQILGQGPKLLIQFQNNGVVDDSQLPKDRFSAERLKGVDSTLKIQPAKLEDSAVYLCASSLVPGDWEGHTGELFFGEGSRLTVL.

The chain uses TRBV29-1 and TRBJ1-1, with 11 positions matching TRBD1. The V and J ends lost 7 bases and 4 bases, in that order; junction bases with no gene match: 5. The CDR3 covers 13 residues. Germline assignment: CDR1 SQVTM and CDR2 ANQGSEA. The CDR3 loop is CSGGGTGGTEAFF. The CDR3 DNA reads TGCAGCGGAGGTGGGACAGGGGGCACTGAAGCTTTCTTT.

The chain recombines TRBV2 with TRBJ1-4; D is unclear. This CDR3 region has 15 residues. V was trimmed by 2 bases and J by 8 bases, leaving 15 bases between them. Germline V gene sequence: CDR1 SNHLY, CDR2 FYNNEI. The DNA of the CDR3 is TGTGCCAGCAGTGAAATATCCGCGGCAAGGGAAAAACTGTTTTTT. Residues: CASSEISAAREKLFF.

The gene calls are TRBV5-5 and TRBJ1-3, with 7 bases fitting TRBD1. The germline V gene encodes CDR1 SGHKS and CDR2 YYEKEE (reference sequence). This CDR3 comprises 17 residues. V was clipped by 4 bases and J by 0 bases; unmatched bases: 10. The CDR3 region is CASSPAGGLFSGNTIYF. DNA for the CDR3: TGTGCCAGCAGCCCCGCAGGGGGGCTTTTCTCTGGAAACACCATATATTTT.

The chain recombines TRBV5-1 with TRBJ2-3; 9 bases agree with TRBD2. The V gene's germline CDR1 is SGHRS and CDR2 YFSETQ. With V trimmed by 1 base and J by 4 bases, 7 bases remained unmatched. The CDR3 extends over 16 amino acids. This CDR3 is CASSLLPSGASDTQYF. The CDR3 bases are TGCGCCAGCAGCTTGTTGCCTAGCGGGGCATCAGATACGCAGTATTTT.

The chain combines TRBV12-5 with TRBJ2-1, with 10 bases matching TRBD2. J gave up 10 bases and V 7 bases, and 7 bases lay outside the gene matches. This CDR3 region has 13 residues. The germline V gene has CDR1 LGHNT and CDR2 FRNRAP. The chain's CDR3 is CASDSGRPWEQFF. In nucleotides, the CDR3 is TGTGCTAGTGATAGCGGGAGGCCCTGGGAGCAGTTCTTC.